This T cell receptor (beta chain) was sequenced in a study of T cell clones after liver transplantation. Study context: Liver transplant recipients had immunosuppression withdrawal attempted within 2 years. A pre-transplant mixed lymphocyte reaction with TCRbeta sequencing defined graft-donor-reactive clones followed in post-transplant blood.

Only a few counts were recorded for this clone. Method: immunoSEQ multiplex PCR; TCRdb's copy keeps in-frame clones and lacks some. The data show over 100,000 clones, with around 86% seen just once and over 0.75% held by the top ten. The V segment lost 4 bases and the J segment 2 bases; nucleotides outside the gene matches: 3. The CDR3 loop spans 14 amino acids. Germline assignment: CDR1 SGDLS and CDR2 YYNGEE. The material was CD4+ T cells from blood, obtained before liver transplant. J is TRBJ1-3 and V is TRBV9; the match to TRBD1 covers 7 bases. This sequence originates from a human donor who received a liver transplant. CDR3 amino acids: CASSPGTAGNTIYF. The CDR3 DNA reads as TGTGCCAGCAGCCCCGGGACAGCTGGAAACACCATATATTTT.